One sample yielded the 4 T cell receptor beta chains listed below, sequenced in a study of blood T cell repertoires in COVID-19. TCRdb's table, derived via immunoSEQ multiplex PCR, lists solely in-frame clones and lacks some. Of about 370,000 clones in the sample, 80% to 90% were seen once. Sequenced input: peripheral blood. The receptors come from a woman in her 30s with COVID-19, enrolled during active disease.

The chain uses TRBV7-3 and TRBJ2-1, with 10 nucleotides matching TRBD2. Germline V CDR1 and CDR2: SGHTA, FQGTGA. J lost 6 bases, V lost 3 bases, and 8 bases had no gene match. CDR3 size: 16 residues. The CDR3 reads CASSLLPSGGRNEQFF. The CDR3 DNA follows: TGTGCCAGCAGCTTGTTACCTAGCGGGGGCCGCAATGAGCAGTTCTTC.

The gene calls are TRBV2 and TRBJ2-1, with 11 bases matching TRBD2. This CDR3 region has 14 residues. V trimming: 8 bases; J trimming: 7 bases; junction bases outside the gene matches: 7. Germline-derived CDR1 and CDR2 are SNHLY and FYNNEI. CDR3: CASCSGRARNEQFF. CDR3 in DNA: TGTGCCAGCTGTAGCGGGAGGGCCCGAAATGAGCAGTTCTTC. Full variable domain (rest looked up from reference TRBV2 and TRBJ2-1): EPEVTQTPSHQVTQMGQEVILRCVPISNHLYFYWYRQILGQKVEFLVSFYNNEISEKSEIFDDQFSVERPDGSNFTLKIRSTKLEDSAMYFCASCSGRARNEQFFGPGTRLTVL.

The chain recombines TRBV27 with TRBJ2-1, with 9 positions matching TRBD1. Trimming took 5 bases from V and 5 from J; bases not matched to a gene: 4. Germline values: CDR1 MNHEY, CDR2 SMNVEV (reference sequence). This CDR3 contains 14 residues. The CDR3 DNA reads TGTGCCAGCAGTCCATGGGACAGGGACAATGAGCAGTTCTTC. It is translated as CASSPWDRDNEQFF.

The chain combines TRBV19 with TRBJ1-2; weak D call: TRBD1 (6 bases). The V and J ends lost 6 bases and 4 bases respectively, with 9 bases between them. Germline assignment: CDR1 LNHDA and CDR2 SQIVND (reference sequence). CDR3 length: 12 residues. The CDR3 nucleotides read TGTGCCAGTAGGGGGGCCGTCTATGGCTACACCTTC. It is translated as CASRGAVYGYTF.